This T cell receptor beta chain derives from a study of T cell changes during pregnancy in multiple sclerosis. Assay used: immunoSEQ multiplex PCR; TCRdb lists only in-frame clones, some missing. The table shows about 130,000 clones, with about 96% occurring only once. V lost 0 bases and J lost 0; bases outside the gene matches: 2. This CDR3 has 18 amino acids. CDR1 LGHNA and CDR2 YNFKEQ come from the germline V gene. The clonotype originates from a female donor with multiple sclerosis, enrolled in a pregnancy study. V usage is TRBV4-2 and J usage is TRBJ2-3; TRBD2 matches 14 bases. The specimen was peripheral blood, collected after pregnancy. The CDR3 loop reads CASSQERTSGRSTDTQYF. DNA of the CDR3: TGTGCCAGCAGCCAAGAAAGGACTAGCGGGAGGAGCACAGATACGCAGTATTTT.